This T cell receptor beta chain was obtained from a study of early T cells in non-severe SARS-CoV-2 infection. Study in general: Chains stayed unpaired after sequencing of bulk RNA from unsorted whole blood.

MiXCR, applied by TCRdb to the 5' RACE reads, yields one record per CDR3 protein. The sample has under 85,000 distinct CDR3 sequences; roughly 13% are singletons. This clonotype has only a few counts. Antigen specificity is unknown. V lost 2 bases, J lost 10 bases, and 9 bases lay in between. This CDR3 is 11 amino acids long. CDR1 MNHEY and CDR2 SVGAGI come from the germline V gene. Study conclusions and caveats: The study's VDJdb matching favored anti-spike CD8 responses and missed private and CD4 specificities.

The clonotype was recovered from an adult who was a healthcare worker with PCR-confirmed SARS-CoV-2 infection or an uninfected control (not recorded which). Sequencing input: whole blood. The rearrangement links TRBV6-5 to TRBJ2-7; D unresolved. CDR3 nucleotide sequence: TGTGCCAGCAGTTACGCGTTCGAACAGTACTTC. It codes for CASSYAFEQYF.